The sequence of this T cell receptor (beta chain) was determined in a study of neurological immune-mediated disorders. It was blood bank volunteers in Maryland, USA who made up the healthy controls. The starting material, 2 million PBMCs stored at -80 C, gave rise to the unsorted libraries. Over 160 million TCR-beta sequences from 15-18 subjects were obtained in each sequencing run. TCRdb re-called the 5' RACE reads with MiXCR, one entry per CDR3 protein. The repertoire consists of 40,000 or so distinct CDR3 sequences, with around 6.8% occurring once and the leading ten covering about 4%. This clonotype was seen ten or more times. Its antigen is not known. The study, taken as a whole, reports: Expanded clones shared no CDR3 amino acid sequences across subjects, suggesting private repertoires in all groups.

J gave up 0 bases and V 5 bases, and 2 bases lay outside the gene matches. The CDR3 has 14 amino acids. The germline V gene has CDR1 SGHRS and CDR2 YFSETQ. The sequenced sample was PBMCs. The TCR originated in a woman aged 40 to 55 in good health. The rearrangement joins TRBV5-1 to TRBJ1-3; TRBD1 matches at 7 bases. In DNA, the CDR3 is TGCGCCAGCAGAGGACAGGACTCTGGAAACACCATATATTTT. Protein: CASRGQDSGNTIYF.